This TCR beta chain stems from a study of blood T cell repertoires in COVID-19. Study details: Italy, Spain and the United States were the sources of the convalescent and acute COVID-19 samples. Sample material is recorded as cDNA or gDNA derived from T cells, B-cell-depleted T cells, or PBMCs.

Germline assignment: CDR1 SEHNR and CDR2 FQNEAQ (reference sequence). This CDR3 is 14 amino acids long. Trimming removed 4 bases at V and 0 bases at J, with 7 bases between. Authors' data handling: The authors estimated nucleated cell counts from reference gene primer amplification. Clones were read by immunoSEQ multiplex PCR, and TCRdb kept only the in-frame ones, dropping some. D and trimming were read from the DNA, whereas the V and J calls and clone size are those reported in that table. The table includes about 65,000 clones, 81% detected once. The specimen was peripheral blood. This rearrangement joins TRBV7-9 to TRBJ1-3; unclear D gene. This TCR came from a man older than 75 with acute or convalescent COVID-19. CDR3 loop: CASSSPSSGNTIYF. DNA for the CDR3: TGTGCCAGCAGCTCCCCTAGCTCTGGAAACACCATATATTTT. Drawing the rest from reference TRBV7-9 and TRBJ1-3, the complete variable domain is DTGVSQNPRHKITKRGQNVTFRCDPISEHNRLYWYRQTLGQGPEFLTYFQNEAQLEKSRLLSDRFSAERPKGSFSTLEIQRTEQGDSAMYLCASSSPSSGNTIYFGEGSWLTVV.